This is a list of T cell receptor beta chains from one sample in a study of PD-1 blockade in classical Hodgkin lymphoma. Clones were read by immunoSEQ multiplex PCR, and TCRdb kept only the in-frame ones, dropping some. Of a few thousand clones listed, 72% are singletons. This sample comprised CD8+ T cells from blood, obtained before the fourth cycle of nivolumab. The receptor set was obtained from a human donor with classical Hodgkin lymphoma. Each CDR3 is given with its conserved first and last residue. The D gene is left open where the match is weak. Clone size appears in some rows only: once, few, many, or a class for an expanded clone.

v_call	d_call	clone_size	j_call	cdr3_nt	cdr3_aa
TRBV4-3	TRBD2	once	TRBJ2-3	TGCGCCAGCAGCCAAGATCCTAGCGGGGGGTCGGATACGCAGTATTTT	CASSQDPSGGSDTQYF
TRBV5-6	.	few	TRBJ2-2	TGTGCCAGCAGCTTGGGGCTAGCTGGGGAGCTGTTTTTT	CASSLGLAGELFF
TRBV14	.	.	TRBJ1-4	TGTGCCAGCAGCCAACTCAGGGCGAATGAAAAACTGTTTTTT	CASSQLRANEKLFF
TRBV6-6	.	.	TRBJ2-3	TGTGCCAGCAGCTCCCGGGACTCCTCAGATACGCAGTATTTT	CASSSRDSSDTQYF
TRBV4-1	TRBD1	.	TRBJ1-6	TGCGCCAGCAGCCCATACTTCCGGGACAGGCGCAGTAATTCACCCCTCCACTTT	CASSPYFRDRRSNSPLHF
TRBV7-8	.	.	TRBJ2-5	TGTGCCAGCAGCTTAAGGGGCCCCCCAGAGACCCAGTACTTC	CASSLRGPPETQYF
TRBV11-2	TRBD2	.	TRBJ2-5	TGTGCCAGCAGCCCGGGACTAGCGGGGGTAGGAGAGACCCAGTACTTC	CASSPGLAGVGETQYF
TRBV4-2	.	.	TRBJ2-1	TGTGCCAGCAGCCAAGGGCCAGCCTACAATGAGCAGTTCTTC	CASSQGPAYNEQFF
TRBV9	.	.	TRBJ1-2	TGTGCCAGCAGCGGAGTAACAGAGACCTATAACTATGGCTACACCTTC	CASSGVTETYNYGYTF
TRBV10-2	TRBD1	.	TRBJ2-5	TGCGCCAGCAGCGAGGACAGGGTCGAGACCCAGTACTTC	CASSEDRVETQYF
TRBV11-2	.	.	TRBJ2-5	TGTGCCAGCAGCTTTAGGGACCTGGGGCACCAAGAGACCCAGTACTTC	CASSFRDLGHQETQYF
TRBV4-1	TRBD2	.	TRBJ2-4	TGCGCCAGCAGCCAAGTTGGGAGGGGTTCTGAAAACATTCAGTACTTC	CASSQVGRGSENIQYF
TRBV6-5	.	.	TRBJ1-2	TGTGCCAGCAGTTACTCGAAAACGGCGTATGGCTACACCTTC	CASSYSKTAYGYTF
TRBV5-8	TRBD1	.	TRBJ2-1	TGTGCCAGCAGCCTATGGGACAGGGGGGATGAGCAGTTCTTC	CASSLWDRGDEQFF
TRBV7-6	.	.	TRBJ2-7	TGTGCCAGCAGCTTAGACGGATCCTACGAGCAGTACTTC	CASSLDGSYEQYF
TRBV7-9	.	.	TRBJ2-3	TGTGCCAGCAGCTTAGGAGCGACTAGCACAGATACGCAGTATTTT	CASSLGATSTDTQYF